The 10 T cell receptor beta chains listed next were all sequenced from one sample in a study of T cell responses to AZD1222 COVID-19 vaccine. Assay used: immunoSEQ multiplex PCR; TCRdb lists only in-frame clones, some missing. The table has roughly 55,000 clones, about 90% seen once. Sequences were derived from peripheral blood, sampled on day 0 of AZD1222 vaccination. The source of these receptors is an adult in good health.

The DNA for the CDR3 is TGTGCCAGCCGGGGGGGCTGGGAGTCCTACAATGAGCAGTTCTTC. This translates into CASRGGWESYNEQFF. The V and J genes are TRBV2 and TRBJ2-1, with 8 bases matching TRBD2. Looked up from germline, CDR1 is SNHLY and CDR2 is FYNNEI. Trimming removed 8 bases from V and 1 base from J; junction bases left unmatched: 7. This CDR3 is 15 amino acids long. Based on the CDR3 plus reference TRBV2 and TRBJ2-1, the full variable domain is EPEVTQTPSHQVTQMGQEVILRCVPISNHLYFYWYRQILGQKVEFLVSFYNNEISEKSEIFDDQFSVERPDGSNFTLKIRSTKLEDSAMYFCASRGGWESYNEQFFGPGTRLTVL.

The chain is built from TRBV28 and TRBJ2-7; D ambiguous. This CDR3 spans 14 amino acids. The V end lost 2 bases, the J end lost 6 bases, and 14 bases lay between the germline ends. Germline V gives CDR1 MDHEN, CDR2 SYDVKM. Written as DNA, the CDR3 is TGTGCCAGCAGTTTACAAACCCCTGGCGGCGAGCAGTACTTC. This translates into CASSLQTPGGEQYF.

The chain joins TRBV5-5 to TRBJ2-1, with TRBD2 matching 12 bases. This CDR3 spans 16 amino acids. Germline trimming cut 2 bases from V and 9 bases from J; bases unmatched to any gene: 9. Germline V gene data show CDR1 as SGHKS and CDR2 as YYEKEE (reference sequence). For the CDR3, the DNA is TGTGCCAGCAGCTTTGTTCTCCTAGCGGGAGGGGGTGAGCAGTTCTTC. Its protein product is CASSFVLLAGGGEQFF.

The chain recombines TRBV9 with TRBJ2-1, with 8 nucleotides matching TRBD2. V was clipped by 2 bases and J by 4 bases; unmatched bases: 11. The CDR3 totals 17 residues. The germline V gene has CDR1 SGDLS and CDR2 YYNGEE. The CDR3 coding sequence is TGTGCCAGCAGCGTGGGCCTAGCGGGCCTCGTTTACAATGAGCAGTTCTTC. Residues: CASSVGLAGLVYNEQFF.

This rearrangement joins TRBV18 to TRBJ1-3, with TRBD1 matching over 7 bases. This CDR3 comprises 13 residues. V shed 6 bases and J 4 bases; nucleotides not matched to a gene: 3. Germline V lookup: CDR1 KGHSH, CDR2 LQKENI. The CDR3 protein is CASSGTEGNTIYF. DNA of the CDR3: TGTGCCAGCTCCGGGACAGAAGGAAACACCATATATTTT.

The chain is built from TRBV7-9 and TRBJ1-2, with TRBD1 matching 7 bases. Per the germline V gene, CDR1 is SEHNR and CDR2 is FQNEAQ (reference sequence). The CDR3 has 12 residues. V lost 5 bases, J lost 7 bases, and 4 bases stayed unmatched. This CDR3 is CASSATGAGYTF. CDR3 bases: TGTGCCAGCAGCGCTACAGGGGCTGGCTACACCTTC.

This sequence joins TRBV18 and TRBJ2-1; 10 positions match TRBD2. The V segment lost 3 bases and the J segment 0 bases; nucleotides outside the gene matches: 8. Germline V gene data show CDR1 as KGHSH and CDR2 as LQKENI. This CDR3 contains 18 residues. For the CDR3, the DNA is TGTGCCAGCTCACCGCGGGTAGCGGGAGGATCCTCCTACAATGAGCAGTTCTTC. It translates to CASSPRVAGGSSYNEQFF.

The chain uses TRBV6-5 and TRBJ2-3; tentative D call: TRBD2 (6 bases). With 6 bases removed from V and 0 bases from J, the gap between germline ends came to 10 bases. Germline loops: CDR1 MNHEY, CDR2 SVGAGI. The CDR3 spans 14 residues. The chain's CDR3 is CASRIADSTDTQYF. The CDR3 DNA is TGTGCCAGCAGGATAGCGGATAGCACAGATACGCAGTATTTT.

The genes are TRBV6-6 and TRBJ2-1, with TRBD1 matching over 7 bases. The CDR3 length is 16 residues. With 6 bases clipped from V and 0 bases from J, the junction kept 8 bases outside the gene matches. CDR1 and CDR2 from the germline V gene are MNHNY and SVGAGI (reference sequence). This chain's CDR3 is CASSQDRVGSYNEQFF. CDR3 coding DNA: TGTGCCAGCAGCCAAGACAGGGTAGGCTCCTACAATGAGCAGTTCTTC.

The CDR3 nucleotides are TGTGCCAGCAGTCCGCTGTGGGGACTTAGCAATCAGCCCCAGCATTTT. As protein: CASSPLWGLSNQPQHF. This sequence joins TRBV28 and TRBJ1-5, with a tentative D call TRBD1 (5 bases). Germline values: CDR1 MDHEN, CDR2 SYDVKM. The CDR3 runs 16 residues. The V end lost 5 bases, the J end lost 0 bases, and 14 bases lay between the germline ends.